The rows below give T cell receptor beta chains drawn from one sample of a study of blood T cell repertoires in COVID-19. Generated by immunoSEQ multiplex PCR, the TCRdb table keeps only in-frame clones and is missing some. The sample yields more than 350,000 clones, over 75% seen once. The sample comprised peripheral blood. The receptors were sampled from a young woman with COVID-19, enrolled during active disease. The conserved cysteine and the conserved F or W are not part of the CDR3 here.

j_call v_call cdr3_aa
TRBJ1-6 TRBV11-2 ASSEGGHYSPLH
TRBJ2-7 TRBV7-9 ASSLSRQGNFEQY
TRBJ2-7 TRBV2 ASSENEGVTYEQY
TRBJ1-5 TRBV29-1 SASGQGDNQPQH
TRBJ1-1 TRBV14 ASSQVGGGTEAF
TRBJ2-3 TRBV4-1 ASSQPRAGGTDTQY
TRBJ2-1 TRBV2 ASMAGGGYNEQF
TRBJ1-3 TRBV3-1/TRBV3-2 ASSQGRGRNTIY
TRBJ1-4 TRBV7-2 ASSSGQGEEKLF
TRBJ2-3 TRBV5-1 ASSLAGGVGTDTQY
TRBJ2-3 TRBV2 ASSISGSAADTQY
TRBJ2-7 TRBV29-1 SVVAGGAYEQY
TRBJ1-1 TRBV9 ASSVVQGHTEAF
TRBJ2-3 TRBV6-5 ASRQGASTDTQY
TRBJ1-1 TRBV11-2 ASSLDAGVRNTEAF
TRBJ1-1 TRBV6-5 ASSITGNTEAF
TRBJ1-6 TRBV2 ASKQDTNSPLH
TRBJ2-7 TRBV12-3/TRBV12-4 ASSFRGFEQY